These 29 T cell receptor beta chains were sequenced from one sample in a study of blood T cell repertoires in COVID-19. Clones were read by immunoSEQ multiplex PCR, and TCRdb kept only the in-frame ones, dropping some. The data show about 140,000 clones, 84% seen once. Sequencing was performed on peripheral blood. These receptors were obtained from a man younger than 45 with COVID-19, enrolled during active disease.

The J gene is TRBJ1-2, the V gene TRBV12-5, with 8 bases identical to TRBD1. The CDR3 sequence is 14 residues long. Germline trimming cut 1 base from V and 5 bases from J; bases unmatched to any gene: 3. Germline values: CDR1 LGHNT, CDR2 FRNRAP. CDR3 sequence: CASGLGQGKYGYTF. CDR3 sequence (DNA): TGTGCTAGTGGTTTGGGACAGGGGAAATATGGCTACACCTTC.

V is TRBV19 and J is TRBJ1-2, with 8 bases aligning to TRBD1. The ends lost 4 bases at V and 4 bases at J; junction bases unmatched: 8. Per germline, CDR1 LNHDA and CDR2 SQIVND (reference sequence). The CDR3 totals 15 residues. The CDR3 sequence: CASSKGDRLSYGYTF. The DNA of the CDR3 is TGTGCCAGTAGTAAAGGGGACAGGTTAAGCTATGGCTACACCTTC.

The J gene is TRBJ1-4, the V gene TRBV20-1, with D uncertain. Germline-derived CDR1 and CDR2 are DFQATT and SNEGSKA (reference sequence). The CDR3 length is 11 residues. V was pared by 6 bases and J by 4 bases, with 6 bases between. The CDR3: CSAELNEKLFF. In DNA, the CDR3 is TGCAGTGCAGAACTTAATGAAAAACTGTTTTTT.

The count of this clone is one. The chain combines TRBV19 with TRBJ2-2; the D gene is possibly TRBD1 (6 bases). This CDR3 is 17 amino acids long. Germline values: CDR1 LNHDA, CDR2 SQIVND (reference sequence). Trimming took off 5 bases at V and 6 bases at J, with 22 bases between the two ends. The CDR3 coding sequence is TGTGCCAGTAGTGGATGGCCAGGGGTAGACGATCCCGGGGAGCTGTTTTTT. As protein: CASSGWPGVDDPGELFF. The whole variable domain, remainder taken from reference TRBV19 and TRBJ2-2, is DGGITQSPKYLFRKEGQNVTLSCEQNLNHDAMYWYRQDPGQGLRLIYYSQIVNDFQKGDIAEGYSVSREKKESFPLTVTSAQKNPTAFYLCASSGWPGVDDPGELFFGEGSRLTVL.

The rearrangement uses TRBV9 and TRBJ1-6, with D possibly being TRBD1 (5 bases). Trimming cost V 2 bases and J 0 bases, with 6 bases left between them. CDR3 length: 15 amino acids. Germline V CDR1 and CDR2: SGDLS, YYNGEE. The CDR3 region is CASSVGGSYNSPLHF. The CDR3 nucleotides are TGTGCCAGCAGCGTCGGGGGCTCCTATAATTCACCCCTCCACTTT.

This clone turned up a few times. The CDR3 bases are TGTGCCTCCATACGGGGCACTGAAGCTTTCTTT. This translates into CASIRGTEAFF. The chain combines TRBV7-9 with TRBJ1-1; D ambiguous. The length of the CDR3 is 11 residues. Trimming took 11 bases from V and 4 from J, leaving 11 bases between them. CDR1 and CDR2 (germline): SEHNR, FQNEAQ (reference sequence).

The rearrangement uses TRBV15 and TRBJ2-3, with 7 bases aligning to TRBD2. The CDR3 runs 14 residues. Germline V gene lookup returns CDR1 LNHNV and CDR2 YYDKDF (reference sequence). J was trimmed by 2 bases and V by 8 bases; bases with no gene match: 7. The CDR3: CATLSGTFTDTQYF. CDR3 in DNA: TGTGCCACCCTGAGCGGGACGTTCACAGATACGCAGTATTTT. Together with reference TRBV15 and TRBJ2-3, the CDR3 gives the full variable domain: DAMVIQNPRYQVTQFGKPVTLSCSQTLNHNVMYWYQQKSSQAPKLLFHYYDKDFNNEADTPDNFQSRRPNTSFCFLDIRSPGLGDTAMYLCATLSGTFTDTQYFGPGTRLTVL.

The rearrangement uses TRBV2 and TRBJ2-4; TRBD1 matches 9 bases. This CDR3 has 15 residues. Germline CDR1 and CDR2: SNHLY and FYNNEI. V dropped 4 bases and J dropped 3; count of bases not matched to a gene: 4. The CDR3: CASSGTGEGKNIQYF. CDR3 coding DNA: TGTGCCAGCAGTGGGACAGGGGAAGGCAAAAACATTCAGTACTTC.

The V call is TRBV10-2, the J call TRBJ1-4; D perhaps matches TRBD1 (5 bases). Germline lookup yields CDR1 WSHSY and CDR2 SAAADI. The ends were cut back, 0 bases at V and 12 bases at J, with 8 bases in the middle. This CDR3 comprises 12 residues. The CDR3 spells CASSESGRELFF. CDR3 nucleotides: TGCGCCAGCAGTGAGTCGGGCAGGGAACTGTTTTTT.

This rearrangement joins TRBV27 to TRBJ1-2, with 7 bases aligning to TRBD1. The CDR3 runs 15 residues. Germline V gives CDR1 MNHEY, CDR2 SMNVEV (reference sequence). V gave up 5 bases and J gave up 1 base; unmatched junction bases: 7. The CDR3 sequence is CASSLYRDSNYGYTF. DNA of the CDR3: TGTGCCAGCAGTCTCTACCGGGACAGTAACTATGGCTACACCTTC.

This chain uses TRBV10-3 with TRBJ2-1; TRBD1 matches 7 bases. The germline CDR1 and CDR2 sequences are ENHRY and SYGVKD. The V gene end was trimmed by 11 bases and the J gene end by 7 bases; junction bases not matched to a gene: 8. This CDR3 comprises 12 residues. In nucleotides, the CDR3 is TGTGCCTCTTCCGGGACAGATAATGAGCAGTTCTTC. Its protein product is CASSGTDNEQFF.

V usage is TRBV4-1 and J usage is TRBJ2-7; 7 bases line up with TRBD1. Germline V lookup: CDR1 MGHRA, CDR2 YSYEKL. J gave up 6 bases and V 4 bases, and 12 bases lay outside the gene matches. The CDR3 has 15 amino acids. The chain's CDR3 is CASSLTGDQSGEQYF. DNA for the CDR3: TGCGCCAGCAGCCTAACAGGGGATCAGTCTGGCGAGCAGTACTTC.

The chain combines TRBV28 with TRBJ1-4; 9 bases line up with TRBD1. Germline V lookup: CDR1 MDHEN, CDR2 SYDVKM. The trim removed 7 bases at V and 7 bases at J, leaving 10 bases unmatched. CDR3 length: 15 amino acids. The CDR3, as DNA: TGTGCCAGCACACGGGGGGGGACAGGGCTTGAAAAACTGTTTTTT. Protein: CASTRGGTGLEKLFF.

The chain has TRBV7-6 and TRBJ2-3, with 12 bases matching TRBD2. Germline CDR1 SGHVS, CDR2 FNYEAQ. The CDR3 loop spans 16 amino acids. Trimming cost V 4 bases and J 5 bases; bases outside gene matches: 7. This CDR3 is CASSSGLAGRGDTQYF. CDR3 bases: TGTGCCAGCAGCTCCGGACTAGCGGGACGAGGAGATACGCAGTATTTT.

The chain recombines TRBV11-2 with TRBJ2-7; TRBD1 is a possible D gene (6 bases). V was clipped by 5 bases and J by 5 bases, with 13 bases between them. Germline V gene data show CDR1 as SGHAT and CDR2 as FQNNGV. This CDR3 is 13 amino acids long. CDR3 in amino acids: CASSTTGYNEQYF. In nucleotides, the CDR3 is TGTGCCAGCAGCACTACAGGGTACAACGAGCAGTACTTC.

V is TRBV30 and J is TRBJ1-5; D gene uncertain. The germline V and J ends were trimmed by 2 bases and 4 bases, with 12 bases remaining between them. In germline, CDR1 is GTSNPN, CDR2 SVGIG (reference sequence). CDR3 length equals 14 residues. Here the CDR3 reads CAWSLSPGNQPQHF. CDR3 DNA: TGTGCCTGGAGTCTCTCGCCAGGAAATCAGCCCCAGCATTTT.

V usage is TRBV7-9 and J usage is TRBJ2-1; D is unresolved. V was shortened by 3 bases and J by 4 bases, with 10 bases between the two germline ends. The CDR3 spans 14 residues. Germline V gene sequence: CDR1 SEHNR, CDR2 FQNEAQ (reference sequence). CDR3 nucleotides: TGTGCCAGCAGCTTGTCAGGTTGGTACAATGAGCAGTTCTTC. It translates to CASSLSGWYNEQFF.

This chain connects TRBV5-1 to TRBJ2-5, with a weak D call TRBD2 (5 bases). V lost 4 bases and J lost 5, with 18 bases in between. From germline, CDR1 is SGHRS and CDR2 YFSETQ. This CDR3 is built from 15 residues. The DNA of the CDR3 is TGCGCCAGCAGCCCGTCTCGGGGATCTGGGGAGACCCAGTACTTC. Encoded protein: CASSPSRGSGETQYF.

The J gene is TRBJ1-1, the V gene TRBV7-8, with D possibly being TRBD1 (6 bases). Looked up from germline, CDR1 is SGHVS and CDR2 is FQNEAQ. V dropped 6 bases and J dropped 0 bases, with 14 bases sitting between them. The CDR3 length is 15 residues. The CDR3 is CASSHPTGLNTEAFF. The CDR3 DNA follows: TGTGCCAGCAGTCACCCGACAGGCCTGAACACTGAAGCTTTCTTT.

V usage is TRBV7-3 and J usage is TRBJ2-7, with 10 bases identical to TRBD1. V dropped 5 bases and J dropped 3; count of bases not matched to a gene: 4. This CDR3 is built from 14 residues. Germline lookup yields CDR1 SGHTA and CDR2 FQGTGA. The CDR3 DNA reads TGTGCCAGCAGCACGGGACAGGGGAACTACGAGCAGTACTTC. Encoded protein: CASSTGQGNYEQYF.

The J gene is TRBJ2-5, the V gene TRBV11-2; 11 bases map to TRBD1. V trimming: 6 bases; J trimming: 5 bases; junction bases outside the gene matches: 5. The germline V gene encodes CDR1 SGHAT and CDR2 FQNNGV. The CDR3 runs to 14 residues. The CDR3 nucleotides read TGTGCCAGCAGTTTGGACAGGGGGCCGGAGACCCAGTACTTC. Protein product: CASSLDRGPETQYF.

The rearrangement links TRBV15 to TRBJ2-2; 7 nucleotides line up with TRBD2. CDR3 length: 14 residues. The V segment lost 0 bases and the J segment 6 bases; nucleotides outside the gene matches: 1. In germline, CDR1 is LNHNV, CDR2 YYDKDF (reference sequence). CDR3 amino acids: CATSREGGAGELFF. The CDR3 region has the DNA TGTGCCACCAGCAGAGAGGGAGGGGCCGGGGAGCTGTTTTTT.

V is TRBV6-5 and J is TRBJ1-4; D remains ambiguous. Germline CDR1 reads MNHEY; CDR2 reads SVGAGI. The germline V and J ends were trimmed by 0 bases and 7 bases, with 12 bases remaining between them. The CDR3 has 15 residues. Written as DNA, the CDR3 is TGTGCCAGCAGTTACTCCGGGGAGCGGGGTGAAAAACTGTTTTTT. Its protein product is CASSYSGERGEKLFF.

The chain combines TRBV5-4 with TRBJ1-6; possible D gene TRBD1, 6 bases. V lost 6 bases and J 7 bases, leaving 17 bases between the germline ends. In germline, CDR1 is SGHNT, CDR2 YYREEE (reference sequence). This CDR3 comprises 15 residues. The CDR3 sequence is CASKMGGAGNSPLHF. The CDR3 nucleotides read TGTGCCAGCAAAATGGGGGGGGCAGGGAATTCACCCCTCCACTTT.

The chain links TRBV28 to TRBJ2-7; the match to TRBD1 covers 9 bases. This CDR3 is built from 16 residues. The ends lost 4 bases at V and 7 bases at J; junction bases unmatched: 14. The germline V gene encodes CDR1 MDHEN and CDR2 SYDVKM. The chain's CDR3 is CASSSSGQGGEGEQYF. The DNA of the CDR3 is TGTGCCAGCAGTTCGTCGGGACAGGGTGGCGAGGGGGAGCAGTACTTC.

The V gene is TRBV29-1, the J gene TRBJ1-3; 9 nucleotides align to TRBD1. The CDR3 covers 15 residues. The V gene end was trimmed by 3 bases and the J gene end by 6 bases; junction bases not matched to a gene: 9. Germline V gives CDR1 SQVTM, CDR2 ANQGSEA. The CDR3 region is CSVETWDREENTIYF. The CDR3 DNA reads TGCAGCGTTGAGACATGGGACAGGGAAGAAAACACCATATATTTT.

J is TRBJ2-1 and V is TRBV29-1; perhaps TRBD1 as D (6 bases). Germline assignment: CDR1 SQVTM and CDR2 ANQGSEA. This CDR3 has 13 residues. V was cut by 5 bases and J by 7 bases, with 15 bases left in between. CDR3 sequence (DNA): TGCAGCGTTCATCAGACAGGCAAGAATGAGCAGTTCTTC. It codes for CSVHQTGKNEQFF.

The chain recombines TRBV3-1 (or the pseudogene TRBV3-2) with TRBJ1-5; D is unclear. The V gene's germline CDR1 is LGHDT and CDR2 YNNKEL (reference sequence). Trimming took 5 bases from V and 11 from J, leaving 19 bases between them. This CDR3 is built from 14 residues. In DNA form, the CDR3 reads TGTGCCAGCAGCTCTCAGAGGGCCCCGATCGCCCAGCATTTT. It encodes CASSSQRAPIAQHF.

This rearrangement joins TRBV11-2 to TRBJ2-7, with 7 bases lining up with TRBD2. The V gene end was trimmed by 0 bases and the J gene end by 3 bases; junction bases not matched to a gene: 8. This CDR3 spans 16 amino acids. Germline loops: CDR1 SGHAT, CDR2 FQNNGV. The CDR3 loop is CASSLEGLSGIYEQYF. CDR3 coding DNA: TGTGCCAGCAGCTTAGAGGGGCTGAGCGGGATCTACGAGCAGTACTTC. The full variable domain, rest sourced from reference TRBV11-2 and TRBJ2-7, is EAGVAQSPRYKIIEKRQSVAFWCNPISGHATLYWYQQILGQGPKLLIQFQNNGVVDDSQLPKDRFSAERLKGVDSTLKIQPAKLEDSAVYLCASSLEGLSGIYEQYFGPGTRLTVT.